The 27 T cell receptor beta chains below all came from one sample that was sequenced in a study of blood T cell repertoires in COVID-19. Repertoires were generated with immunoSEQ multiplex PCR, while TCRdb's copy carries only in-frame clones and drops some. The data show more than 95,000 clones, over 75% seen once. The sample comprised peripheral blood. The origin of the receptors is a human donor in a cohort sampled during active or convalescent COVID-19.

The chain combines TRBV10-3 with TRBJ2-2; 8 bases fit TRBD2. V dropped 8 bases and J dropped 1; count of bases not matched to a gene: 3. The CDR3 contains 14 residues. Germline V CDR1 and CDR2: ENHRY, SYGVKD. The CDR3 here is CAISLAENTGELFF. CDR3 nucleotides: TGTGCCATCTCACTAGCGGAGAACACCGGGGAGCTGTTTTTT.

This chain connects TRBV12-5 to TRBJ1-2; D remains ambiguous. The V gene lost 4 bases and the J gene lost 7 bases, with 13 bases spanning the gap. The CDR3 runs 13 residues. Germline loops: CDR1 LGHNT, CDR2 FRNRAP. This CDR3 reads CASGYDAAPGYTF. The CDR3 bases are TGTGCTAGTGGTTATGACGCGGCCCCTGGCTACACCTTC.

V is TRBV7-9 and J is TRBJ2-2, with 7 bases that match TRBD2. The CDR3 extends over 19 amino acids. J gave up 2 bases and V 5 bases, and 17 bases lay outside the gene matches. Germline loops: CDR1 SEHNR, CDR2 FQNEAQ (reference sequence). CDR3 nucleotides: TGTGCCAGCAGCCTAAATAGCGGGTTCGAAATTAAAAACACCGGGGAGCTGTTTTTT. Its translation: CASSLNSGFEIKNTGELFF.

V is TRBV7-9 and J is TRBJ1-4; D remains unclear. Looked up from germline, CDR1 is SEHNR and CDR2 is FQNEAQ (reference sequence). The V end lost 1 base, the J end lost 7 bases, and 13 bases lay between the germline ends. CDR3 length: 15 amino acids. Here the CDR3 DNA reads TGTGCCAGCAGCTTAGGGGCGGGAAGCGGTGAAAAACTGTTTTTT. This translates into CASSLGAGSGEKLFF.

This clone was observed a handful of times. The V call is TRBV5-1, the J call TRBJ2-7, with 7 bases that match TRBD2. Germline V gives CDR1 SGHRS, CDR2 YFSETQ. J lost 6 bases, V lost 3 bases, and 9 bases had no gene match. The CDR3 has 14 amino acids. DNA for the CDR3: TGCGCCAGCAGCTGGGGAGGGGCAGGGCCCGAGCAGTACTTC. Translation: CASSWGGAGPEQYF.

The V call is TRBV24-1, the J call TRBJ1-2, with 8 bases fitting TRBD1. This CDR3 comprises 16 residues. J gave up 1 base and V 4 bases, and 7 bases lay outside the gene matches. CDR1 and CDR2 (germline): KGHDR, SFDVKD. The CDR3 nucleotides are TGTGCCACCAGTGAAACCGGGACAGGAGTTAACTATGGCTACACCTTC. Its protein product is CATSETGTGVNYGYTF.

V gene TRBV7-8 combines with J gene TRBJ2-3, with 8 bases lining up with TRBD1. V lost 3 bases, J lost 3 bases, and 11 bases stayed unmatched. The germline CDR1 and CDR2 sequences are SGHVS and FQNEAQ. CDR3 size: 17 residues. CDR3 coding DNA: TGTGCCAGCAGCTTCCTGACAGGGGATTGGAATACAGATACGCAGTATTTT. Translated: CASSFLTGDWNTDTQYF.

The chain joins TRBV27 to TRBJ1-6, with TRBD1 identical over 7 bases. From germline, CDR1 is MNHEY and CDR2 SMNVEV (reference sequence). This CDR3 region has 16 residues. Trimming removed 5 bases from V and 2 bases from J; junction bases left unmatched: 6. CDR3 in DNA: TGTGCCAGCAGTGACACAGGGGCCCCCTATAATTCACCCCTCCACTTT. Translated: CASSDTGAPYNSPLHF.

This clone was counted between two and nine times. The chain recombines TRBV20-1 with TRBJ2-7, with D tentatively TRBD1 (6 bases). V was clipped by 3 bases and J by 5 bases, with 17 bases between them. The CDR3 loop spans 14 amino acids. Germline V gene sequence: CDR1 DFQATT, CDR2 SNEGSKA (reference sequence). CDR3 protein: CSASATTGLDEQYF. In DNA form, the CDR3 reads TGCAGTGCTAGTGCCACGACAGGTTTGGACGAGCAGTACTTC.

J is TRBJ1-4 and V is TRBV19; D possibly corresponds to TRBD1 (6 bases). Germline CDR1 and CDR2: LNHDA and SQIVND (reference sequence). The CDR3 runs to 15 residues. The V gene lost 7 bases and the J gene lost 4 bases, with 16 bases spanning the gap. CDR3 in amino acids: CASTLGGQSNEKLFF. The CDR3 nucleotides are TGTGCCAGTACCCTAGGCGGACAGAGTAATGAAAAACTGTTTTTT.

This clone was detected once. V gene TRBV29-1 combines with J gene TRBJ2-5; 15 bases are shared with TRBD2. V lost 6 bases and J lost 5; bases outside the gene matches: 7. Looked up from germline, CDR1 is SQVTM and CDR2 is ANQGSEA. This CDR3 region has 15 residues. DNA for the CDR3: TGCAGCGTATTGGGACTAGCGGGGGGTCGTGAGACCCAGTACTTC. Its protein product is CSVLGLAGGRETQYF. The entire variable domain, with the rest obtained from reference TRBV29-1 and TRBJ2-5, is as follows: SAVISQKPSRDICQRGTSLTIQCQVDSQVTMMFWYRQQPGQSLTLIATANQGSEATYESGFVIDKFPISRPNLTFSTLTVSNMSPEDSSIYLCSVLGLAGGRETQYFGPGTRLLVL.

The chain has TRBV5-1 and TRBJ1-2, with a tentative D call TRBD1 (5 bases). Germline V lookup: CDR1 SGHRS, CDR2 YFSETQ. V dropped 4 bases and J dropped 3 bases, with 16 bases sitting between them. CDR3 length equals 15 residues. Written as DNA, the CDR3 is TGCGCCAGCAGCAAAACCGGGACGGGGGACTATGGCTACACCTTC. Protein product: CASSKTGTGDYGYTF. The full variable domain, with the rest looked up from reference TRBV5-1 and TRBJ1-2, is KAGVTQTPRYLIKTRGQQVTLSCSPISGHRSVSWYQQTPGQGLQFLFEYFSETQRNKGNFPGRFSGRQFSNSRSEMNVSTLELGDSALYLCASSKTGTGDYGYTFGSGTRLTVV.

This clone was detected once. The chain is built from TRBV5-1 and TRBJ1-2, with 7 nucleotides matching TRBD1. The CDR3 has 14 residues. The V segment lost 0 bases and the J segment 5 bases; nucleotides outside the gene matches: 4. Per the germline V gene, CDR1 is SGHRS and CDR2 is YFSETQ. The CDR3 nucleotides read TGCGCCAGCAGCTTGGACAGGGGTCGGTATGGCTACACCTTC. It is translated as CASSLDRGRYGYTF.

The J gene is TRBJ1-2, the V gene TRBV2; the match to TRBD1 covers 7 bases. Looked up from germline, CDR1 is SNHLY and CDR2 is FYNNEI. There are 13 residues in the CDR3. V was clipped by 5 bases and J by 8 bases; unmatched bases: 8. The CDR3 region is CASSPKQGGGYTF. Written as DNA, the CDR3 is TGTGCCAGCAGTCCAAAGCAGGGGGGCGGCTACACCTTC.

The CDR3 nucleotides are TGTGCCACCAGTCCCGCACGAGGGACCCAGTACTTC. Protein product: CATSPARGTQYF. V and J are TRBV24-1 and TRBJ2-5, with D unclear. The germline CDR1 and CDR2 sequences are KGHDR and SFDVKD. This CDR3 region has 12 residues. Trimming took off 6 bases at V and 7 bases at J, with 11 bases between the two ends.

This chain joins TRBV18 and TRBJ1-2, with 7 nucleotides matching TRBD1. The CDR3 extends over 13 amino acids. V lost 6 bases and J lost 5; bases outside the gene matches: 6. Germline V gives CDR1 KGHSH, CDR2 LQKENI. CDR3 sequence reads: CASSEQGRYGYTF. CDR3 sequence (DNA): TGTGCCAGCTCTGAACAGGGGAGATATGGCTACACCTTC. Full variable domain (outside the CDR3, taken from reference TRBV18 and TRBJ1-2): NAGVMQNPRHLVRRRGQEARLRCSPMKGHSHVYWYRQLPEEGLKFMVYLQKENIIDESGMPKERFSAEFPKEGPSILRIQQVVRGDSAAYFCASSEQGRYGYTFGSGTRLTVV.

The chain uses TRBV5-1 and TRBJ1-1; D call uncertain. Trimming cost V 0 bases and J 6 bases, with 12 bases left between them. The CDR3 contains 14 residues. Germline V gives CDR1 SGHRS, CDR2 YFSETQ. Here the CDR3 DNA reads TGCGCCAGCAGCTTGGGGGCAGGTCCCCCTGAAGCTTTCTTT. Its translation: CASSLGAGPPEAFF.

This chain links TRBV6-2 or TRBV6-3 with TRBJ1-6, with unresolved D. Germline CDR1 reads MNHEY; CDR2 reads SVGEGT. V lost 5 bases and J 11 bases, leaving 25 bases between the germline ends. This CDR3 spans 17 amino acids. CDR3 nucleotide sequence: TGTGCCAGCAGTAAATCCCGACTGCGGGATTCTATAGCACCCCTCCACTTT. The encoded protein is CASSKSRLRDSIAPLHF.

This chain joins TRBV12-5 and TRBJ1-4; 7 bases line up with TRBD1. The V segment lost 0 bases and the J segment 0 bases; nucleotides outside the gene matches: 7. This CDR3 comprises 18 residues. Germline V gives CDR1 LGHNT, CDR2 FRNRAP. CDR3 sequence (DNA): TGTGCTAGTGGTTTGGTCCCCAAACAGGGGACAACTAATGAAAAACTGTTTTTT. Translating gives CASGLVPKQGTTNEKLFF.

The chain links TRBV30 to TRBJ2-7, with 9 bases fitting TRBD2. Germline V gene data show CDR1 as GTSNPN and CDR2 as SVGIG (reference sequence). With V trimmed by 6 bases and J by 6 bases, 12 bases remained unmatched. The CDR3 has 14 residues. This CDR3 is CACVGHGLAFEQYF. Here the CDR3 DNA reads TGTGCCTGTGTGGGGCACGGACTAGCGTTCGAGCAGTACTTC.

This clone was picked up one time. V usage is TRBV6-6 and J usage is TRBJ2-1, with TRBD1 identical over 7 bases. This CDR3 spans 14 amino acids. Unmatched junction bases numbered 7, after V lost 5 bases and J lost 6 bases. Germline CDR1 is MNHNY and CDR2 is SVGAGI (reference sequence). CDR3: CASSHRGQGNEQFF. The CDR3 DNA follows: TGTGCCAGCAGTCACAGGGGACAAGGCAATGAGCAGTTCTTC.

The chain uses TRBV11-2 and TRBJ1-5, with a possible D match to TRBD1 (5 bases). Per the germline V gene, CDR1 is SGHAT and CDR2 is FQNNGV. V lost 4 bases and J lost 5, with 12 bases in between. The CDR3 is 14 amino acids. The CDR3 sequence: CASSSPDSHQPQHF. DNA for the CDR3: TGTGCCAGCAGCTCCCCAGACAGCCATCAGCCCCAGCATTTT.

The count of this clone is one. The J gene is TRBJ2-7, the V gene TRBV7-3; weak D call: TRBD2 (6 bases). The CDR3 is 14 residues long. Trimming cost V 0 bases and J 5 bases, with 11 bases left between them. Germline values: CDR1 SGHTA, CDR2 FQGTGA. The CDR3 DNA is TGTGCCAGCAGCTTAACGGGGGGTCGGGACGAGCAGTACTTC. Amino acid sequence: CASSLTGGRDEQYF.

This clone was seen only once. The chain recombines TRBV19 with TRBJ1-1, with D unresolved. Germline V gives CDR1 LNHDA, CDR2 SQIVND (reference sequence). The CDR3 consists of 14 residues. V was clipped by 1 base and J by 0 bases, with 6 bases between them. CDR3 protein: CASSIGQMNTEAFF. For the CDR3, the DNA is TGTGCCAGTAGTATAGGGCAGATGAACACTGAAGCTTTCTTT. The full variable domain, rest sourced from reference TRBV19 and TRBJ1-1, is DGGITQSPKYLFRKEGQNVTLSCEQNLNHDAMYWYRQDPGQGLRLIYYSQIVNDFQKGDIAEGYSVSREKKESFPLTVTSAQKNPTAFYLCASSIGQMNTEAFFGQGTRLTVV.

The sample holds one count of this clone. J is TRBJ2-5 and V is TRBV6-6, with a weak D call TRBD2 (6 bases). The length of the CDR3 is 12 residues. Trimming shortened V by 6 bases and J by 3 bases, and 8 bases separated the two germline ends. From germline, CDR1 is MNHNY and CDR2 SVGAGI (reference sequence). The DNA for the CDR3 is TGTGCCAGCAGGAAGCGGGAAGAGACCCAGTACTTC. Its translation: CASRKREETQYF.

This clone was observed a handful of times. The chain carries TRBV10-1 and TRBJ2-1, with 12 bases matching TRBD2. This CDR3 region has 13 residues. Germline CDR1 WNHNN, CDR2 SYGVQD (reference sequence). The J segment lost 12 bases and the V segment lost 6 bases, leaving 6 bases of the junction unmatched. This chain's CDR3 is CASRLAGGGGQFF. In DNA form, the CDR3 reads TGCGCCAGCAGACTAGCGGGGGGTGGTGGGCAGTTCTTC.

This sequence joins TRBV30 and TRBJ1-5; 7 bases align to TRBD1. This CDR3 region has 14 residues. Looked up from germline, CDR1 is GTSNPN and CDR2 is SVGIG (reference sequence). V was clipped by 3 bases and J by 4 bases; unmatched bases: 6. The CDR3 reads CAWSRPGGNQPQHF. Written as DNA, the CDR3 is TGTGCCTGGAGCCGACCAGGGGGAAATCAGCCCCAGCATTTT. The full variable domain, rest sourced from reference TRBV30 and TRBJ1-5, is SQTIHQWPATLVQPVGSPLSLECTVEGTSNPNLYWYRQAAGRGLQLLFYSVGIGQISSEVPQNLSASRPQDRQFILSSKKLLLSDSGFYLCAWSRPGGNQPQHFGDGTRLSIL.